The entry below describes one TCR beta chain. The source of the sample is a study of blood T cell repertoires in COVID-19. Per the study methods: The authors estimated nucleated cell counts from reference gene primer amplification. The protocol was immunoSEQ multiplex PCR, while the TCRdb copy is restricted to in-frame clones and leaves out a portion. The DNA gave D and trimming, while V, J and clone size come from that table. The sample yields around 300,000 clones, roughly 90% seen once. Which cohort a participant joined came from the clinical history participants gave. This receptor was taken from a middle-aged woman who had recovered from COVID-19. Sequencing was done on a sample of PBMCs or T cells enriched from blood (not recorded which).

The CDR3 bases are TGCAGCGTTGAAGATCTGCAGGGGGGCTCCTACGAGCAGTACTTC. It specifies CSVEDLQGGSYEQYF. The chain has TRBV29-1 and TRBJ2-7, with D maybe TRBD1 (7 bases). The ends were cut back, 0 bases at V and 0 bases at J, with 12 bases in the middle. The CDR3 length is 15 residues. In germline, CDR1 is SQVTM, CDR2 ANQGSEA.